A selection of T cell receptor beta chains follows, all from one sample in a study of CD8+CD57+ T cells in acquired aplastic anemia. MiXCR was run by TCRdb on the reads, yielding one entry per CDR3 protein. The sample records roughly 250,000 distinct CDR3 sequences, around half being singletons. Sample: sorted CD4+, CD8+, or CD8+CD57+ T cells (not recorded which) from PBMCs. These receptors were taken from a human donor with aplastic anemia. The CDR3 runs from the conserved cysteine through the conserved F or W. Fields, in order: V gene, D gene, clone size, J gene, CDR3 protein, CDR3 DNA. A D gene is named only where the DNA matches it firmly. Only some rows state a clone size, as once, few, many or a class for expanded clones.

TRBV2	TRBD1	NA	TRBJ1-4	CASSAGGQGLLANEKLFF	TGTGCCAGCAGTGCAGGAGGACAGGGTTTGTTGGCTAATGAAAAACTGTTTTTT
TRBV6-6	TRBD2	NA	TRBJ2-7	CASSPLKPASGSNEQYF	TGTGCCAGCAGTCCCTTGAAGCCGGCTAGCGGGAGCAACGAGCAGTACTTC
TRBV7-9	TRBD1	NA	TRBJ1-4	CASSSSTGTGANEKLFF	TGTGCCAGCAGCTCGTCAACCGGGACAGGGGCTAATGAAAAACTGTTTTTT
TRBV5-1	NA	NA	TRBJ1-6	CASSFATGRRAPLHF	TGCGCCAGCAGCTTTGCCACAGGCCGGAGGGCACCCCTCCACTTT
TRBV7-9	NA	many	TRBJ2-1	CASSDAPTGLQRGTYNEQFF	TGTGCCAGCAGCGACGCTCCGACAGGACTTCAGCGGGGAACGTACAATGAGCAGTTCTTC
TRBV20-1	NA	many	TRBJ2-5	CSAQETQYF	TGCAGTGCCCAAGAGACCCAGTACTTC
TRBV9	TRBD2	many	TRBJ2-7	CASSPKTGTSDEQYF	TGTGCCAGCAGCCCAAAGACCGGGACTAGCGACGAGCAGTACTTC
TRBV6-1	NA	once	TRBJ1-5	CASSETQHF	TGTGCCAGCAGTGAGACCCAGCATTTT
TRBV6-2/TRBV6-3	TRBD2	NA	TRBJ2-1	CASSYSIQRGAAYNEQFF	TGTGCCAGCAGTTACTCGATCCAGCGGGGGGCTGCCTACAATGAGCAGTTCTTC
TRBV7-9	NA	NA	TRBJ1-1	CASSPKTEAFF	TGTGCCAGCAGCCCAAAGACGGAAGCTTTCTTT
TRBV2	NA	NA	TRBJ1-4	CASSDPNTWGTHEKLFF	TGTGCCAGCAGTGATCCCAACACCTGGGGGACCCATGAAAAACTGTTTTTT
TRBV7-7	NA	NA	TRBJ2-5	CASSLDRSQETQYF	TGTGCCAGCAGCTTAGACAGATCACAAGAGACCCAGTACTTC
TRBV9	NA	many	TRBJ1-2	CASSVSGNYGYTF	TGTGCCAGCAGCGTGTCCGGGAACTATGGCTACACCTTC
TRBV27	NA	few	TRBJ1-1	CASRTDLVGNTEAFF	TGTGCCAGCAGAACCGATTTAGTCGGGAACACTGAAGCTTTCTTT
TRBV10-3	NA	NA	TRBJ1-5	CAISDPTREAQHF	TGTGCCATCAGTGATCCGACCCGTGAGGCCCAGCATTTT
TRBV7-3	NA	once	TRBJ1-6	CASSAKSSDLGSPLHF	TGTGCCAGCAGCGCTAAATCGTCGGACTTAGGTTCACCCCTCCACTTT
TRBV7-9	NA	NA	TRBJ1-1	CASSLSYMNTEAFF	TGTGCCAGCAGCTTAAGTTACATGAACACTGAAGCTTTCTTT
TRBV5-1	NA	NA	TRBJ1-1	CASSLGDFTDEAFF	TGCGCCAGCAGCTTGGGAGACTTCACAGATGAAGCTTTCTTT
TRBV7-6	NA	NA	TRBJ2-7	CASSPNRLTYEQYF	TGTGCCAGCAGCCCAAACAGGCTCACCTACGAGCAGTACTTC
TRBV25-1	NA	NA	TRBJ2-6	CASSYTPGRDEAF	TGTGCCAGCAGTTACACACCAGGGCGAGATGAAGCTTTC
TRBV6-5	NA	NA	TRBJ1-2	CANSYSSTGYGYTF	TGTGCCAACAGTTACTCGTCCACAGGCTATGGCTACACCTTC
TRBV6-5	NA	many	TRBJ1-5	CASRRGSDRNQPQHF	TGTGCCAGCAGGCGGGGATCTGATCGCAATCAGCCCCAGCATTTT
TRBV9	NA	NA	TRBJ1-6	CASRANSPLHF	TGTGCCAGCAGGGCCAATTCACCCCTCCACTTT
TRBV7-3	TRBD1	NA	TRBJ2-7	CASSLHRQGVDEQYF	TGTGCCAGCAGCTTGCACCGACAGGGGGTCGACGAGCAGTACTTC
TRBV7-8	NA	many	TRBJ1-2	CASSLVLLGIPYGYTF	TGTGCCAGCAGCTTAGTCCTGTTAGGGATACCCTATGGCTACACCTTC
TRBV6-5	TRBD1	many	TRBJ2-2	CASSVTGTGNTGELFF	TGTGCCAGCAGTGTCACCGGGACAGGGAACACCGGGGAGCTGTTTTTT
TRBV2	NA	NA	TRBJ1-6	CASRNGRTVGSPLHF	TGTGCCAGCAGAAATGGACGGACGGTGGGTTCACCCCTCCACTTT
TRBV6-5	TRBD2	many	TRBJ2-1	CASSLTSGSLDEQFF	TGTGCCAGCAGTTTGACTAGCGGAAGCCTAGATGAGCAGTTCTTC
TRBV28	NA	NA	TRBJ2-7	CASSTYEQYF	TGTGCCAGCAGCACATACGAGCAGTACTTC
TRBV19	NA	many	TRBJ2-2	CASSIPPGELFF	TGTGCCAGTAGTATTCCCCCCGGGGAGCTGTTTTTT
TRBV9	NA	many	TRBJ2-5	CASSVDPQETQYF	TGTGCCAGCAGCGTAGACCCCCAAGAGACCCAGTACTTC
TRBV12-3/TRBV12-4	NA	many	TRBJ1-1	CASGLGGTEAFF	TGTGCCAGCGGACTAGGGGGCACTGAAGCTTTCTTT
TRBV3-1	NA	NA	TRBJ2-1	CASSQDQANEQFF	TGTGCCAGCAGCCAAGATCAGGCGAATGAGCAGTTCTTC
TRBV7-2	NA	many	TRBJ2-3	CASSPGVGTYTDTQYF	TGTGCCAGCAGCCCTGGGGTGGGGACGTACACAGATACGCAGTATTTT
TRBV6-2/TRBV6-3	TRBD2	NA	TRBJ2-7	CASSYSPGGVSLDEQYF	TGTGCCAGCAGTTACAGCCCGGGGGGGGTTAGCCTCGACGAGCAGTACTTC
TRBV13	NA	many	TRBJ1-1	CASSLGLMNTEAFF	TGTGCCAGCAGCTTAGGCTTAATGAACACTGAAGCTTTCTTT
TRBV10-3	NA	once	TRBJ2-1	CAISWTSSLGTGLNEQFF	TGTGCCATCAGTTGGACTAGCAGCTTGGGGACAGGTCTGAATGAGCAGTTCTTC
TRBV25-1	NA	NA	TRBJ1-6	CASSDQGNSPLHF	TGTGCCAGCAGTGACCAGGGAAATTCACCCCTCCACTTT
TRBV9	NA	NA	TRBJ1-4	CANSPLWRGEKLFF	TGTGCCAACAGCCCCCTGTGGAGAGGCGAAAAACTGTTTTTT